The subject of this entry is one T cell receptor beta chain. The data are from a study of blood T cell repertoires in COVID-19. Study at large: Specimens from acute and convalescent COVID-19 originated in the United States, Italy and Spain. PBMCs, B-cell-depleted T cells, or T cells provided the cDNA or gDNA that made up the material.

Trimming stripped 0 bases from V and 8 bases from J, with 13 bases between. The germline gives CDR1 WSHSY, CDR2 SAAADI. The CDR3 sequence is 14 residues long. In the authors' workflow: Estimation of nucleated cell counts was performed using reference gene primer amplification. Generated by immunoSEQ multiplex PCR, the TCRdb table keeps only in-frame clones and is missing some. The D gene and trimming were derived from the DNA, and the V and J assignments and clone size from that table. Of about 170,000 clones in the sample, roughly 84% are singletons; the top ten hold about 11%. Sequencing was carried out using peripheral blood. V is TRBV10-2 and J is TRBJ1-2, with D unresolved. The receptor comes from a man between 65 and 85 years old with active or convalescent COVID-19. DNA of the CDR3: TGCGCCAGCAGTGAGTCGGGCACCTCTTCCGGCTACACCTTC. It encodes CASSESGTSSGYTF.